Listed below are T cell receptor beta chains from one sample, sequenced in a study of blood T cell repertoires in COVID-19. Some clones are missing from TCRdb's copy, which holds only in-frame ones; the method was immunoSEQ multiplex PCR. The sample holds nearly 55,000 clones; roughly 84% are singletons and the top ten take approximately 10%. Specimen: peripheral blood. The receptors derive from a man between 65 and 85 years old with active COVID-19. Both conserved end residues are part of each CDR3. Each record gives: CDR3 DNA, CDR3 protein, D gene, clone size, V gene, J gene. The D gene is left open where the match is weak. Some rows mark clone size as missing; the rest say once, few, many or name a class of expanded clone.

TGTGCCAGCGGGAGGGGGGACTACACAGATACGCAGTATTTT	CASGRGDYTDTQYF	-	once	TRBV9	TRBJ2-3
TGTGCCAGTAGTATAGGTTCCGGCGCTGCGGAAGAGACCCAGTACTTC	CASSIGSGAAEETQYF	-	-	TRBV19	TRBJ2-5
TGTGCCAGCACCTTAACGAGGGGGTATGAGCAGTTCTTC	CASTLTRGYEQFF	-	once	TRBV7-2	TRBJ2-1
TGCGCCAGCAGCTCCGGGGGCCAAGAGACCCAGTACTTC	CASSSGGQETQYF	-	once	TRBV5-1	TRBJ2-5
TGTGCCAGCAGCGTGGGACAGGGGACCACCTACGAGCAGTACTTC	CASSVGQGTTYEQYF	TRBD1	-	TRBV9	TRBJ2-7
TGTGCCAGCAGCGACAGGAGGAATCAGCCCCAGCATTTT	CASSDRRNQPQHF	-	-	TRBV6-2/TRBV6-3	TRBJ1-5
TGCAGCGTTGAACGTAGCGGGGCTAGCACAGATACGCAGTATTTT	CSVERSGASTDTQYF	TRBD2	-	TRBV29-1	TRBJ2-3
TGTGCTAGTGGTTTGAACGACAGGGCGTACGAGCAGTACTTC	CASGLNDRAYEQYF	TRBD1	-	TRBV12-5	TRBJ2-7
TGTGCCAGCAGTTACTCCAGTGGAAACACCATATATTTT	CASSYSSGNTIYF	-	-	TRBV6-6	TRBJ1-3
TGTGCCAGCAGCTCCCAATTGGAGCAGTACTTC	CASSSQLEQYF	-	-	TRBV11-3	TRBJ2-7
TGTGCCATCAGTGGAACTAGCGGGGGCGACGAGCAGTACTTC	CAISGTSGGDEQYF	TRBD2	-	TRBV10-3	TRBJ2-7
TGTGCCAGCAGCGTAGGTTGGGGTAGGGGCGAGCAGTACTTC	CASSVGWGRGEQYF	-	-	TRBV9	TRBJ2-7
TGTGCCAGCAGTGAAACGGGGGGGAAGGACACTGAAGCTTTCTTT	CASSETGGKDTEAFF	-	-	TRBV25-1	TRBJ1-1
TGTGCCAGCAGCTTAGATGGGACTAGCGGGGGCGGTGAGCAGTTCTTC	CASSLDGTSGGGEQFF	TRBD2	-	TRBV7-9	TRBJ2-1
TGTGCCAGCAGTTTCACTAGCTCCAACTACGAGCAGTACTTC	CASSFTSSNYEQYF	-	once	TRBV27	TRBJ2-7
TGTGCCAGCAGCGCCGCGGGACTCTCTTCCTACGAGCAGTACTTC	CASSAAGLSSYEQYF	-	-	TRBV9	TRBJ2-7
TGTGCCAGTAGTGGGACAGGGAGTCCTCAGCCCCAGCATTTT	CASSGTGSPQPQHF	TRBD1	-	TRBV19	TRBJ1-5
TGTGCCAGCAGCCAAGAACAGGGGATTATCTACGAGCAGTACTTC	CASSQEQGIIYEQYF	TRBD1	-	TRBV4-2	TRBJ2-7
TGTGCCAGTAGTGGGAGGACGGTAGCCAAAAACATTCAGTACTTC	CASSGRTVAKNIQYF	-	-	TRBV19	TRBJ2-4
TGCGCCAGCAGCGTAGACGGGATCTCTGGAAACACCATATATTTT	CASSVDGISGNTIYF	-	-	TRBV5-1	TRBJ1-3
TGTGCCAGCAGCTTAGTTGGAGGGGGCCCCTACGAGCAGTACTTC	CASSLVGGGPYEQYF	-	few	TRBV11-3	TRBJ2-7
TGTGCCAGCAGCCAGATGGGACAGGGGGCGGGGGGCTACACCTTC	CASSQMGQGAGGYTF	TRBD1	-	TRBV4-2	TRBJ1-2
TGCGCCAGCAGCTTGGGATTACAGGGGGCCATTGGCTACACCTTC	CASSLGLQGAIGYTF	TRBD1	few	TRBV5-1	TRBJ1-2